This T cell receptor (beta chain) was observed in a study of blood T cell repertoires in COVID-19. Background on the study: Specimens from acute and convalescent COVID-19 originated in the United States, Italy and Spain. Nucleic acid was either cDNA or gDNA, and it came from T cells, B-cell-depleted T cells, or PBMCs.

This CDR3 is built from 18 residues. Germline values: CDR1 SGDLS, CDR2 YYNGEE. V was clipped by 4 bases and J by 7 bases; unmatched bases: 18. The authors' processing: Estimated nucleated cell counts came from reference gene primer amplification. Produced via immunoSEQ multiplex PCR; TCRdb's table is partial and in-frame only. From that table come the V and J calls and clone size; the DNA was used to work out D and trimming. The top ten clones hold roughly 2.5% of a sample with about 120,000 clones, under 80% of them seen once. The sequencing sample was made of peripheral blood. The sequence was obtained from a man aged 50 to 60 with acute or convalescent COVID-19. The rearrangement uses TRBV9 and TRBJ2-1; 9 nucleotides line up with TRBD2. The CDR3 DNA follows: TGTGCCAGCAGCCCCAGGAAGATTGGGCTAGCGGGATTTAATGAGCAGTTCTTC. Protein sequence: CASSPRKIGLAGFNEQFF.